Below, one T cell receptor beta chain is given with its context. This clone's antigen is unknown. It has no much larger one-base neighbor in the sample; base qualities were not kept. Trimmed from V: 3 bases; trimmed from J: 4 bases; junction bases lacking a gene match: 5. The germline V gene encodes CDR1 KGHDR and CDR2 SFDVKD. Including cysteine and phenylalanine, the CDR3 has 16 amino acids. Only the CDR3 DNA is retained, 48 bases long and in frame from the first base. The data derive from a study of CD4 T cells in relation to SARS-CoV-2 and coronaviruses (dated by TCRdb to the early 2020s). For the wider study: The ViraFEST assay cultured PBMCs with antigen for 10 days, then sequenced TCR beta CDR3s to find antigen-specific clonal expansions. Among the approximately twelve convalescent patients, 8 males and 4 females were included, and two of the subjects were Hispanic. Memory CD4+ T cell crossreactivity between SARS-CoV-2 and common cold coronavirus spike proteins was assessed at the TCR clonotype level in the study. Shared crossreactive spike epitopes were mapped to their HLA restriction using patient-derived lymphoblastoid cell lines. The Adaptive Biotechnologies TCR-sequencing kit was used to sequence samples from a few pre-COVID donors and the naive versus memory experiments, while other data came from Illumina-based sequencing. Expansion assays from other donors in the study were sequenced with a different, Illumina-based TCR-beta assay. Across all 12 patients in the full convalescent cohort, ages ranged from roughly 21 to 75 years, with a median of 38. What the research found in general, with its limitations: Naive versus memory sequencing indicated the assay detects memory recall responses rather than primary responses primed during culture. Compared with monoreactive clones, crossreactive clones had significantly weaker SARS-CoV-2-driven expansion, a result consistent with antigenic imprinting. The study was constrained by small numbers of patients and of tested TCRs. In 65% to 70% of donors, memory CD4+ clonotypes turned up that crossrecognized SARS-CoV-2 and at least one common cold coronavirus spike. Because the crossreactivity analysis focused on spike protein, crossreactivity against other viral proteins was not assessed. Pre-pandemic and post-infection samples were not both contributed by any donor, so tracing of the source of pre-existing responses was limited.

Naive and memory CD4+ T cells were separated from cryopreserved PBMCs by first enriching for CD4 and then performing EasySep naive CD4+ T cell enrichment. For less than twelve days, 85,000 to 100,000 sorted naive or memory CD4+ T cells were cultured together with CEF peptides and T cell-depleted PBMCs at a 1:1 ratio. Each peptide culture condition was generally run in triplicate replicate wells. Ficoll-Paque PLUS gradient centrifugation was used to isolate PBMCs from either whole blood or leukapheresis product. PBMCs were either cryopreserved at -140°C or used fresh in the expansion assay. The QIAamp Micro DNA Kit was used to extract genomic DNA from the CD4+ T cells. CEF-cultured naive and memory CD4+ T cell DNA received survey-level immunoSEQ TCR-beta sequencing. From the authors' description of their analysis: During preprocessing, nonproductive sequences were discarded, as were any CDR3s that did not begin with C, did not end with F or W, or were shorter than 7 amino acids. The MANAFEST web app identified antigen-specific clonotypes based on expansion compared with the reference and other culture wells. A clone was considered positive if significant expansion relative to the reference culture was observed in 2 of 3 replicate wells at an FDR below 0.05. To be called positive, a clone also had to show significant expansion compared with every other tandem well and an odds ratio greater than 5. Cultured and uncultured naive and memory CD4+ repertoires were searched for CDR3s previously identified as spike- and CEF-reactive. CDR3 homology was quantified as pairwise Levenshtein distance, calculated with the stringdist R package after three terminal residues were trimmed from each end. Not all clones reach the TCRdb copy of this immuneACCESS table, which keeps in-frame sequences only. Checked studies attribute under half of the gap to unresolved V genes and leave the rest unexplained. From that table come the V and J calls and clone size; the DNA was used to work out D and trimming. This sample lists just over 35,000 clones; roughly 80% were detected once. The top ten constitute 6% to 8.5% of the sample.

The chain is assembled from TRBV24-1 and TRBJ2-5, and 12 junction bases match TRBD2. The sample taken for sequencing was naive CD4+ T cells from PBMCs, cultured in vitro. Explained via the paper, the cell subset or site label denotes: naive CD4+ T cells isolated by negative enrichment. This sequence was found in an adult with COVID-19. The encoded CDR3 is CATSDRTSGTLETQYF. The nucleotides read TGTGCCACCAGTGATCGGACTAGCGGGACTCTAGAGACCCAGTACTTC.